This TCR beta chain was sequenced during a study of T cell changes during pregnancy in multiple sclerosis. The CDR3 length is 15 residues. V lost 2 bases, J lost 0 bases, and 8 bases lay in between. The germline CDR1 and CDR2 sequences are SGHTA and FQGNSA. Here immunoSEQ multiplex PCR was the method, and the copy in TCRdb shows in-frame clones only, minus some. The sample lists about 77,000 clones; 75% to 90% were seen once. The sequence came from a female donor with multiple sclerosis, enrolled in a pregnancy study. The V gene is TRBV7-2, the J gene TRBJ2-1; D remains unclear. The material was peripheral blood, obtained before pregnancy. This chain's CDR3 is CASSLSPSSYNEQFF. CDR3 DNA: TGTGCCAGCAGCTTAAGCCCGAGCTCCTACAATGAGCAGTTCTTC.